A single sample gave rise to the 25 T cell receptor beta chains below, sequenced in a study of T cell repertoires in cytomegalovirus infection. Each CDR3 protein is one row after TCRdb ran MiXCR on the reads. The sample gives under 200,000 distinct CDR3 sequences, less than 9.5% of which show up once; 4.6% is in the top ten. Sequencing was carried out using PBMCs. These receptors came from a human donor in good health (CMV status not recorded). Some clones in this sample may be carry-over from other donors' samples.

This chain connects TRBV6-5 to TRBJ1-1; D possibly corresponds to TRBD1 (5 bases). This CDR3 has 14 amino acids. The V end lost 4 bases, the J end lost 0 bases, and 9 bases lay between the germline ends. Per the germline V gene, CDR1 is MNHEY and CDR2 is SVGAGI. CDR3 amino acids: CASSSDSLNTEAFF. The DNA of the CDR3 is TGTGCCAGCAGTTCCGACAGCTTGAACACTGAAGCTTTCTTT.

The V call is TRBV20-1, the J call TRBJ2-1; TRBD1 aligns across 8 bases. The CDR3 runs 13 residues. V was clipped by 6 bases and J by 5 bases; unmatched bases: 6. The germline CDR1 and CDR2 sequences are DFQATT and SNEGSKA (reference sequence). Here the CDR3 DNA reads TGCAGTGCCTTCCCGGACAGGGACAATGAGCAGTTCTTC. Residues: CSAFPDRDNEQFF.

The chain combines TRBV12-3 or TRBV12-4 with TRBJ1-2; D is unresolved. The V gene lost 3 bases and the J gene lost 2 bases, with 7 bases spanning the gap. The CDR3 runs to 13 residues. The CDR3 DNA sequence: TGTGCCAGCAGTTTTGGAGAGAACTATGGCTACACCTTC. It translates to CASSFGENYGYTF.

There are a few counts of this clonotype. This chain joins TRBV6-4 and TRBJ2-4, with D possibly being TRBD1 (6 bases). The germline gives CDR1 MRHNA, CDR2 SNTAGT. Trimming shortened V by 8 bases and J by 2 bases, and 10 bases separated the two germline ends. The CDR3 has 13 residues. CDR3 DNA: TGTGCCAGCTGTGGACAGCCCAAAAACATTCAGTACTTC. Protein: CASCGQPKNIQYF.

This clonotype was recorded at least ten times. This sequence joins TRBV19 and TRBJ1-1; weak D call: TRBD1 (6 bases). V lost 5 bases and J lost 7, with 14 bases in between. Germline CDR1 and CDR2: LNHDA and SQIVND (reference sequence). This CDR3 comprises 13 residues. The CDR3 loop is CASSWGHGGEAFF. Written as DNA, the CDR3 is TGTGCCAGTAGTTGGGGGCACGGGGGTGAAGCTTTCTTT.

This clonotype was recorded many times. The rearrangement links TRBV7-2 to TRBJ2-7; the D gene is possibly TRBD2 (6 bases). V was cut by 7 bases and J by 3 bases, with 13 bases left in between. CDR1 is SGHTA, CDR2 FQGNSA, per germline. The CDR3 is made up of 13 amino acids. The CDR3 region is CASTPSGSYEQYF. The DNA for the CDR3 is TGTGCCAGCACCCCCTCCGGGAGCTACGAGCAGTACTTC.

In this sample, this clonotype turned up a few times. The chain has TRBV2 and TRBJ1-4; 11 bases agree with TRBD1. V was clipped by 3 bases and J by 7 bases; unmatched bases: 7. Looked up from germline, CDR1 is SNHLY and CDR2 is FYNNEI. The CDR3 runs 16 residues. This CDR3 is CASSDLGQGAFEKLFF. CDR3 DNA sequence: TGTGCCAGCAGTGACCTTGGACAGGGGGCGTTTGAAAAACTGTTTTTT.

The chain has TRBV7-2 and TRBJ2-1; D perhaps matches TRBD1 (5 bases). Germline loops: CDR1 SGHTA, CDR2 FQGNSA. Trimming took 2 bases from V and 0 from J, leaving 17 bases between them. The CDR3 covers 18 residues. CDR3 loop: CASSLMGLRQSSYNEQFF. CDR3 bases: TGTGCCAGCAGCTTAATGGGTCTCAGACAGAGCTCCTACAATGAGCAGTTCTTC.

The chain recombines TRBV28 with TRBJ2-4, with 9 positions matching TRBD2. The CDR3 loop spans 17 amino acids. V dropped 3 bases and J dropped 0; count of bases not matched to a gene: 6. Germline assignment: CDR1 MDHEN and CDR2 SYDVKM. In DNA form, the CDR3 reads TGTGCCAGCAGTTTTTCTGCTAGCGGGATAGCCAAAAACATTCAGTACTTC. Encoded protein: CASSFSASGIAKNIQYF.

This clonotype was seen repeatedly, ten times or more. CDR3 nucleotides: TGTGCCAGCAGCTCCCCTGCGGGGGCTGAAGCTTTCTTT. This gives the protein CASSSPAGAEAFF. This chain links TRBV7-2 with TRBJ1-1, with D possibly being TRBD1 (5 bases). Per the germline V gene, CDR1 is SGHTA and CDR2 is FQGNSA. The germline V and J ends were trimmed by 4 bases and 6 bases, with 12 bases remaining between them. This CDR3 region has 13 residues.

This clonotype has just a few counts. V is TRBV11-1 and J is TRBJ2-2, with D possibly matching TRBD2 (5 bases). CDR1 is SGHAT, CDR2 FQDESV, per germline (reference sequence). V was clipped by 0 bases and J by 6 bases, with 14 bases between them. The CDR3 sequence is 16 residues long. CDR3 coding DNA: TGTGCCAGCAGCTTAGCGCGTCTAGCCGTCCCCGGGGAGCTGTTTTTT. Translated, it gives CASSLARLAVPGELFF. Supplemented by reference TRBV11-1 and TRBJ2-2, the full variable domain reads EAEVAQSPRYKITEKSQAVAFWCDPISGHATLYWYRQILGQGPELLVQFQDESVVDDSQLPKDRFSAERLKGVDSTLKIQPAELGDSAMYLCASSLARLAVPGELFFGEGSRLTVL.

This clonotype was recorded many times. The V call is TRBV28, the J call TRBJ1-2; D unclear. The CDR3 covers 14 residues. Trimming shortened V by 3 bases and J by 8 bases, and 16 bases separated the two germline ends. Germline CDR1 and CDR2: MDHEN and SYDVKM. The CDR3 here is CASSLGRRSGGYTF. The CDR3 region has the DNA TGTGCCAGCAGTTTGGGCAGGCGCTCGGGGGGCTACACCTTC.

V and J are TRBV24-1 and TRBJ1-6; 8 bases agree with TRBD1. CDR1 and CDR2 (germline): KGHDR, SFDVKD. The CDR3 loop spans 17 amino acids. J lost 9 bases, V lost 10 bases, and 19 bases had no gene match. Written as DNA, the CDR3 is TGTGCCACGCTGAATGACAGGGGCCAAGCAGGTAGTTCACCCCTCCACTTT. Its translation: CATLNDRGQAGSSPLHF.

In this sample, this clonotype turned up many times. The rearrangement joins TRBV7-2 to TRBJ1-4; possibly TRBD1 for D (5 bases). V lost 5 bases to trimming and J lost 4 bases, with 14 bases between them. The CDR3 runs to 15 residues. Germline V gene sequence: CDR1 SGHTA, CDR2 FQGNSA. The CDR3 reads CASSQDSSRNEKLFF. In nucleotides, the CDR3 is TGTGCCAGCAGCCAAGACAGTAGCCGTAATGAAAAACTGTTTTTT.

This clonotype has a count of ten or more. The genes are TRBV7-8 and TRBJ2-2; TRBD2 agrees at 12 bases. The junction had 4 bases not matched to a gene; V was cut back by 1 base and J by 7 bases. The CDR3 sequence is 16 residues long. Germline loops: CDR1 SGHVS, CDR2 FQNEAQ. CDR3 amino acids: CASSLELAGGGGELFF. CDR3 DNA: TGTGCCAGCAGCTTAGAGCTAGCGGGAGGGGGCGGGGAGCTGTTTTTT.

This clonotype was observed at least ten times. The V call is TRBV29-1, the J call TRBJ1-1, with D possibly matching TRBD1 (6 bases). V lost 6 bases and J lost 2, with 10 bases in between. Germline V gene lookup returns CDR1 SQVTM and CDR2 ANQGSEA. The CDR3 contains 12 residues. CDR3: CSVNRANTEAFF. The CDR3 DNA reads TGCAGCGTCAACAGGGCTAACACTGAAGCTTTCTTT.

V usage is TRBV6-2 or TRBV6-3 and J usage is TRBJ2-7; 7 bases line up with TRBD2. This CDR3 spans 17 amino acids. V was pared by 5 bases and J by 2 bases, with 15 bases of the junction left unmatched. The germline V gene has CDR1 MNHEY and CDR2 SVGEGT. CDR3 coding DNA: TGTGCCAGCAGTGAAACCGGACTTGCGGGAGATCCCTACGAGCAGTACTTC. Amino acid sequence: CASSETGLAGDPYEQYF.

This clonotype was picked up many times. The V gene is TRBV2, the J gene TRBJ2-3; D remains unclear. V was pared by 6 bases and J by 0 bases, with 10 bases between. Germline CDR1 and CDR2: SNHLY and FYNNEI. This CDR3 is built from 14 residues. Here the CDR3 reads CASRTLISTDTQYF. In DNA form, the CDR3 reads TGTGCCAGCAGGACTCTTATTAGCACAGATACGCAGTATTTT.

The CDR3 DNA reads as TGTGCCAGTAGTCCCCCAGGACACCACACTGAAGCTTTCTTT. Residues: CASSPPGHHTEAFF. The chain links TRBV19 to TRBJ1-1; D may be TRBD1 (5 bases). CDR3 length: 14 amino acids. Deletions cut 5 bases from V and 3 bases from J, with 13 bases between. Germline CDR1 LNHDA, CDR2 SQIVND (reference sequence).

This clonotype was seen only a few times. The chain couples TRBV7-2 to TRBJ2-2; 10 bases align to TRBD2. The CDR3 totals 16 residues. CDR1 is SGHTA, CDR2 FQGNSA, per germline. The trim removed 5 bases at V and 1 base at J, leaving 4 bases unmatched. The CDR3 nucleotides are TGTGCCAGCAGCCGACGGACTAGCGGGAACACCGGGGAGCTGTTTTTT. This sequence encodes CASSRRTSGNTGELFF. Combining the CDR3 with reference TRBV7-2 and TRBJ2-2 gives the whole variable domain GAGVSQSPSNKVTEKGKDVELRCDPISGHTALYWYRQSLGQGLEFLIYFQGNSAPDKSGLPSDRFSAERTGGSVSTLTIQRTQQEDSAVYLCASSRRTSGNTGELFFGEGSRLTVL.

V gene TRBV30 combines with J gene TRBJ1-1; a possible D gene is TRBD1 (6 bases). Per germline, CDR1 GTSNPN and CDR2 SVGIG (reference sequence). The CDR3 totals 12 residues. Trimming left V 2 bases short and J 11 bases short, with 15 bases between. As DNA, the CDR3 is TGTGCCTGGAGTACCACCACAGGGAAGGCTTTCTTT. It encodes CAWSTTTGKAFF. The whole variable domain, remainder taken from reference TRBV30 and TRBJ1-1, is SQTIHQWPATLVQPVGSPLSLECTVEGTSNPNLYWYRQAAGRGLQLLFYSVGIGQISSEVPQNLSASRPQDRQFILSSKKLLLSDSGFYLCAWSTTTGKAFFGQGTRLTVV.

This clonotype has just a few counts. V and J are TRBV15 and TRBJ1-1, with 9 bases matching TRBD1. Germline CDR1 LNHNV, CDR2 YYDKDF (reference sequence). V was pared by 4 bases and J by 8 bases, with 11 bases of the junction left unmatched. This CDR3 comprises 15 residues. The DNA of the CDR3 is TGTGCCACCAGCATCGACTCCACAGGGGGCAGGGAAGCTTTCTTT. It specifies CATSIDSTGGREAFF.

This clonotype was counted many times. The chain couples TRBV7-2 to TRBJ1-6, with 8 positions matching TRBD1. Losses at the gene ends were 1 base for V and 0 bases for J; bases not matched to a gene: 5. Germline assignment: CDR1 SGHTA and CDR2 FQGNSA. The CDR3 has 18 amino acids. The CDR3: CASSLGQGRGSYNSPLHF. The CDR3 DNA reads TGTGCCAGCAGCTTAGGACAGGGGAGGGGCTCCTATAATTCACCCCTCCACTTT.

This chain uses TRBV20-1 with TRBJ1-5; the D gene is possibly TRBD1 (6 bases). Trimming pared 0 bases from V and 3 bases from J, leaving 12 bases between. The CDR3 runs 15 residues. The germline CDR1 and CDR2 sequences are DFQATT and SNEGSKA (reference sequence). The chain's CDR3 is CSARDGRGVNQPQHF. The CDR3 nucleotides read TGCAGTGCTAGAGATGGGAGGGGGGTCAATCAGCCCCAGCATTTT.

This clonotype was recorded at least ten times. The CDR3 carries no conserved terminal phenylalanine or tryptophan, so it likely arises from a read error. The DNA is omitted, as the CDR3 cannot be located on it reliably, and the CDR3 follows TCRdb's listing. This sequence joins TRBV7-6 and TRBJ2-1. Germline CDR1 and CDR2: SGHVS and FNYEAQ. Termini included, the CDR3 measures 13 amino acids. The CDR3 protein is CASSLDKNNEGWL.